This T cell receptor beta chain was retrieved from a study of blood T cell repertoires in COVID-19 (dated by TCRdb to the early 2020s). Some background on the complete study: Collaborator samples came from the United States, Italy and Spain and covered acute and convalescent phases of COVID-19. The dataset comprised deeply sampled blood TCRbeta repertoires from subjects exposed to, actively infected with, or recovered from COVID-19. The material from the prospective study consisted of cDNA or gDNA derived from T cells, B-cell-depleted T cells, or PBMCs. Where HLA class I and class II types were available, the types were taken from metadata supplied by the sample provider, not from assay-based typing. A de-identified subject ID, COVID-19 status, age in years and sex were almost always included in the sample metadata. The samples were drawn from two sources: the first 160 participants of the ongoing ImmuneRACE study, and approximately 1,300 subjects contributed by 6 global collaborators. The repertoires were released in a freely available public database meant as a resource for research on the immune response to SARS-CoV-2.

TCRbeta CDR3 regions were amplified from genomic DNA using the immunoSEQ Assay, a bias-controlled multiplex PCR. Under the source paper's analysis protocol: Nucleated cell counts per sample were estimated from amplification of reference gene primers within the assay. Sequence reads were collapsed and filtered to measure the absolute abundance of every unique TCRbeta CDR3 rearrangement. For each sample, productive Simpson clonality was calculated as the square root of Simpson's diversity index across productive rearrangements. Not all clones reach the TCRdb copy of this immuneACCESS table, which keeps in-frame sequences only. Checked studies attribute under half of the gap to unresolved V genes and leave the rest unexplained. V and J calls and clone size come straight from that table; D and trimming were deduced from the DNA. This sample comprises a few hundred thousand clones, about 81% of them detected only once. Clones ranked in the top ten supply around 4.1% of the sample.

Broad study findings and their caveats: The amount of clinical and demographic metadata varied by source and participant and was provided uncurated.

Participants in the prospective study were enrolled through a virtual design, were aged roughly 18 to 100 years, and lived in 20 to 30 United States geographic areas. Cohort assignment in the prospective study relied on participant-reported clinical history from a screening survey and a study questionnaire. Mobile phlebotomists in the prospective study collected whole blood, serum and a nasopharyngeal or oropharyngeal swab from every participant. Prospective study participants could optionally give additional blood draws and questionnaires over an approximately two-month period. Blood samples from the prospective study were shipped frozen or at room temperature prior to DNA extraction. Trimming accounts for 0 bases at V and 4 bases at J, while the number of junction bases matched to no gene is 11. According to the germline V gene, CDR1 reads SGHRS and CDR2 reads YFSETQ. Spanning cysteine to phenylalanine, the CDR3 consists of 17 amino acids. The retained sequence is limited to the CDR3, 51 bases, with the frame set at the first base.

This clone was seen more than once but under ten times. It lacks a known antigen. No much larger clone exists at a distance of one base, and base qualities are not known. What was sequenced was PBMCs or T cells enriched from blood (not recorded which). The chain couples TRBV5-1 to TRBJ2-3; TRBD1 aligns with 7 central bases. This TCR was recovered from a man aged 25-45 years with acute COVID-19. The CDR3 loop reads CASSLETMDRPADTQYF. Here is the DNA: TGCGCCAGCAGCTTGGAAACCATGGACAGGCCCGCAGATACGCAGTATTTT.